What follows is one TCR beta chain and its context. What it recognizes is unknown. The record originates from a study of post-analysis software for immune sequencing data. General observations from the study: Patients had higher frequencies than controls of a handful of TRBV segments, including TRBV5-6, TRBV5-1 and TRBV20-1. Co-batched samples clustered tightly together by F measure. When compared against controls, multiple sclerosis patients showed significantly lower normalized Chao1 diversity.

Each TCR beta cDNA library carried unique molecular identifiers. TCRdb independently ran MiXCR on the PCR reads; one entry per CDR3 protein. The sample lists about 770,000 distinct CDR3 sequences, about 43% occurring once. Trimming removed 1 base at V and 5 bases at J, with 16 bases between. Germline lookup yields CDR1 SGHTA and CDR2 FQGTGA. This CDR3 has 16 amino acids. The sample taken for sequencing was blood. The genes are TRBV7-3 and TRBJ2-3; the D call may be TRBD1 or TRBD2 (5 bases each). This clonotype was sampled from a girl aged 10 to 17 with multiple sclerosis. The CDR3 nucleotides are TGTGCCAGCAGCTTAAACTCGGCTAGCACAGGAGATACGCAGTATTTT. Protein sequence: CASSLNSASTGDTQYF. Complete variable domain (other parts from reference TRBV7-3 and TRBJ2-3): GAGVSQTPSNKVTEKGKYVELRCDPISGHTALYWYRQSLGQGPEFLIYFQGTGAADDSGLPNDRFFAVRPEGSVSTLKIQRTERGDSAVYLCASSLNSASTGDTQYFGPGTRLTVL.